The 7 T cell receptor beta chains given below trace back to one sample, sequenced in a study of OX40 agonist ivuxolimab in advanced cancers. Produced via immunoSEQ multiplex PCR; TCRdb's table is partial and in-frame only. The sample lists tens of thousands of clones; 85% to 90% were seen once. The material sequenced was CD4+ or CD8+ T cells sorted from blood, taken in a trial of the OX40 agonist ivuxolimab. These TCRs come from an adult with an advanced solid tumor such as melanoma, head and neck, liver or kidney cancer.

The chain joins TRBV29-1 to TRBJ1-4, with 7 bases fitting TRBD1. V lost 3 bases and J lost 6; bases outside the gene matches: 7. Germline V gene data show CDR1 as SQVTM and CDR2 as ANQGSEA. The CDR3 contains 14 residues. The CDR3 DNA is TGCAGCGTTGAGGAAGGCAGGGGGGATGAAAAACTGTTTTTT. Its translation: CSVEEGRGDEKLFF. Complete variable domain (other parts from reference TRBV29-1 and TRBJ1-4): SAVISQKPSRDICQRGTSLTIQCQVDSQVTMMFWYRQQPGQSLTLIATANQGSEATYESGFVIDKFPISRPNLTFSTLTVSNMSPEDSSIYLCSVEEGRGDEKLFFGSGTQLSVL.

The CDR3 nucleotides are TGTGCCAGCAGCGGGACAGATTGGACCCATGGCTACACCTTC. Translating gives CASSGTDWTHGYTF. This chain uses TRBV27 with TRBJ1-2, with 7 nucleotides matching TRBD1. Germline assignment: CDR1 MNHEY and CDR2 SMNVEV (reference sequence). Germline trimming cut 6 bases from V and 6 bases from J; bases unmatched to any gene: 10. CDR3 length: 14 amino acids.

J is TRBJ2-1 and V is TRBV19, with D possibly being TRBD1 or TRBD2 (5 bases each). V lost 1 base, J lost 7 bases, and 8 bases lay in between. The CDR3 extends over 13 amino acids. Germline values: CDR1 LNHDA, CDR2 SQIVND (reference sequence). CDR3 DNA: TGTGCCAGTAGTATAGCGGGGCTTAATGAGCAGTTCTTC. Its translation is CASSIAGLNEQFF.

This chain links TRBV6-4 with TRBJ2-3; D is unclear. CDR1 MRHNA and CDR2 SNTAGT come from the germline V gene. The CDR3 spans 13 residues. V was cut by 4 bases and J by 4 bases, with 9 bases left in between. The CDR3 coding sequence is TGTGCCAGCAGTGCTTACAGCTCAGATACGCAGTATTTT. Translation: CASSAYSSDTQYF.

The V gene is TRBV19, the J gene TRBJ2-1; TRBD1 might be the D (6 bases). The CDR3 has 13 amino acids. The V end lost 4 bases, the J end lost 8 bases, and 12 bases lay between the germline ends. CDR1 LNHDA and CDR2 SQIVND come from the germline V gene (reference sequence). Written as DNA, the CDR3 is TGTGCCAGTAGTAATTACAGGGACGATGAGCAGTTCTTC. Translating it yields CASSNYRDDEQFF.

This clone was detected only once. The chain links TRBV27 to TRBJ1-1; D not resolved. Germline V CDR1 and CDR2: MNHEY, SMNVEV (reference sequence). The CDR3 has 15 residues. V was trimmed by 0 bases and J by 3 bases, leaving 11 bases between them. CDR3 region: CASSLSSNLDTEAFF. The CDR3 region has the DNA TGTGCCAGCAGTTTATCTAGTAATTTGGACACTGAAGCTTTCTTT.

With regard to this clone: This sample includes further DNA sequences coding for the same CDR3. The rearrangement uses TRBV5-1 and TRBJ2-7; D might be TRBD1 (6 bases). With 4 bases removed from V and 0 bases from J, the gap between germline ends came to 8 bases. The CDR3 loop spans 13 amino acids. The germline V gene encodes CDR1 SGHRS and CDR2 YFSETQ. This CDR3 is CASSPDSSYEQYF. The CDR3 nucleotides read TGCGCCAGCAGCCCGGACAGCTCCTACGAGCAGTACTTC.